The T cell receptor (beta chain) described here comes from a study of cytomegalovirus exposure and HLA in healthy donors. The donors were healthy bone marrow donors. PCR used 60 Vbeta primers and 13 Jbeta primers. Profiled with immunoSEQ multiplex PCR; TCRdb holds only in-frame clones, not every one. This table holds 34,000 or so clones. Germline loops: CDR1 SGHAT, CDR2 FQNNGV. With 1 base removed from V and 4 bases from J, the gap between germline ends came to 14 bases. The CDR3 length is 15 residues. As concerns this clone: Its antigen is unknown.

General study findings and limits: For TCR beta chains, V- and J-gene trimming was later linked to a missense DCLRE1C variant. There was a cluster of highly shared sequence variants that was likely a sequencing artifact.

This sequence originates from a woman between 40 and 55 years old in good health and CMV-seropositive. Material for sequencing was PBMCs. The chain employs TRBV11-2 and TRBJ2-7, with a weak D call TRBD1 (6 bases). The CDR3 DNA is TGTGCCAGCAGCTTAGGAGGTGGGGGCGGGTACGAGCAGTACTTC. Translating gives CASSLGGGGGYEQYF.